This TCR beta chain derives from a study of T cell responses to AZD1222 COVID-19 vaccine. Overall study: Second-dose schedules of about 4 or about 12 weeks were combined.

The study's findings and limits: Just a handful of AZD1222 recipients were seropositive at baseline. Clonal diversity was possibly underestimated, and the donors were mostly white British, with more females. Increases in Spike-specific TCR breadth and depth were seen after two AZD1222 doses.

Comments on this clone: Its target is not known.

CDR3 size: 15 residues. Germline V gene data show CDR1 as SGHNT and CDR2 as YENEEA. Germline trimming cut 4 bases from V and 6 bases from J; bases unmatched to any gene: 8. Sequencing was performed with immunoSEQ multiplex PCR; in TCRdb, only in-frame clones are kept and a portion is missing. The sample consists of some 130,000 clones, about 90% of them appearing once. The receptor was derived from an adult in good health. The sample here was peripheral blood, taken on day 0 of AZD1222 vaccination. This chain uses TRBV11-3 with TRBJ2-1; 8 nucleotides line up with TRBD1. The CDR3 loop is CASSSRRGQGNEQFF. The CDR3 bases are TGTGCCAGCAGCTCCCGGAGAGGACAGGGCAATGAGCAGTTCTTC.